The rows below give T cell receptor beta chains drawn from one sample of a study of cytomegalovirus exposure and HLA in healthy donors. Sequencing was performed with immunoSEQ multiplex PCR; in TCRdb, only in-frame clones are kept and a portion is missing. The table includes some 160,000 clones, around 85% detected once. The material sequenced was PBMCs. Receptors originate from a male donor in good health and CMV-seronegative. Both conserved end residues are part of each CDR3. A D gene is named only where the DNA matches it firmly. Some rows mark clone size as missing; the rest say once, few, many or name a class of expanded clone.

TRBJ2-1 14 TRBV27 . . CASSTAGTSNEQFF TGTGCCAGCAGTACGGCCGGGACTTCTAATGAGCAGTTCTTC
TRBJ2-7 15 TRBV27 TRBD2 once CASSLGLAGPYEQYF TGTGCCAGCAGTCTTGGACTAGCGGGGCCATACGAGCAGTACTTC
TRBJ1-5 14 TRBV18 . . CASSPQVSNQPQHF TGTGCCAGCTCACCCCAGGTTAGCAATCAGCCCCAGCATTTT
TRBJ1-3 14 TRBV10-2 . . CASGRVASGNTIYF TGCGCCAGCGGGAGGGTGGCCTCTGGAAACACCATATATTTT
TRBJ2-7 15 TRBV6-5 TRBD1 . CASSTHTGGPYEQYF TGTGCCAGCAGTACCCACACAGGGGGTCCCTACGAGCAGTACTTC
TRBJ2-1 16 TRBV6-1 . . CASSDLARGPYNEQFF TGTGCCAGCAGTGATTTGGCCAGGGGCCCCTACAATGAGCAGTTCTTC
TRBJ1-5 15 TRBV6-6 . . CASSHGGYSNQPQHF TGTGCCAGCAGCCACGGGGGATATAGCAATCAGCCCCAGCATTTT
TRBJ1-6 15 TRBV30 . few CAWSRQSSYNSPLHF TGTGCCTGGAGCCGACAGAGCTCCTATAATTCACCCCTCCACTTT
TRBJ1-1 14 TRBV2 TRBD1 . CASSRDRGSTEAFF TGTGCCAGCAGTCGCGACAGGGGGTCAACTGAAGCTTTCTTT
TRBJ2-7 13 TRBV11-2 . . CASSIRDPYEQYF TGTGCCAGCAGCATACGGGATCCATACGAGCAGTACTTC
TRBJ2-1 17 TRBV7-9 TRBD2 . CASSQTSGGPPYNEQFF TGTGCCAGCAGCCAGACTAGCGGGGGACCCCCCTACAATGAGCAGTTCTTC
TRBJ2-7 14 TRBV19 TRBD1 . CASSTAGTGYEQYF TGTGCCAGTAGTACCGCCGGGACAGGCTACGAGCAGTACTTC
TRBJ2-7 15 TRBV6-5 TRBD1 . CASSSPGQGTYEQYF TGTGCCAGCAGTTCGCCGGGACAGGGAACATACGAGCAGTACTTC
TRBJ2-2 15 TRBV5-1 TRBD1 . CASSPTGTGTGELFF TGCGCCAGCAGCCCAACCGGGACAGGGACCGGGGAGCTGTTTTTT
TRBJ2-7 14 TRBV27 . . CASSFGVRRYEQYF TGTGCCAGCAGTTTCGGTGTGCGGCGCTACGAGCAGTACTTC
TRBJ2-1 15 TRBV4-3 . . CASSQGAGHYNEQFF TGCGCCAGCAGCCAAGGTGCGGGGCACTACAATGAGCAGTTCTTC
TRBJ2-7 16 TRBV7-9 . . CASSLLGGAGSYEQYF TGTGCCAGCAGCTTATTAGGCGGGGCCGGCTCCTACGAGCAGTACTTC
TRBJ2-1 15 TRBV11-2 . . CASSLEGSSYNEQFF TGTGCCAGCAGCTTAGAGGGCAGTTCCTACAATGAGCAGTTCTTC
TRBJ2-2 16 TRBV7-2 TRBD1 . CASSLGWDSRTGELFF TGTGCCAGCAGCCTAGGGTGGGACAGCCGTACCGGGGAGCTGTTTTTT
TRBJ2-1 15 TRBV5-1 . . CASSPGSSPNNEQFF TGCGCCAGCAGCCCAGGATCTAGCCCAAACAATGAGCAGTTCTTC
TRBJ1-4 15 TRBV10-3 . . CAISQEGGTNEKLFF TGTGCCATCAGCCAAGAGGGGGGGACTAATGAAAAACTGTTTTTT
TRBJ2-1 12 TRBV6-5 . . CASSARGHEQFF TGTGCCAGCAGCGCCAGGGGCCATGAGCAGTTCTTC
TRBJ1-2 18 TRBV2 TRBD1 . CASSNLGTATRKNYGYTF TGTGCCAGCAGTAACCTAGGGACAGCTACGAGGAAAAACTATGGCTACACCTTC
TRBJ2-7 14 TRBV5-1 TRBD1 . CASGPYRGGYEQYF TGCGCCAGCGGCCCCTACAGGGGCGGCTACGAGCAGTACTTC
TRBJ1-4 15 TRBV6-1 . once CASSEKSGKVTELFF TGTGCCAGCAGTGAAAAGAGCGGGAAGGTAACGGAACTGTTTTTT
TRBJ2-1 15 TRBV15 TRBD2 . CATSRERGAYNEQFF TGTGCCACCAGCAGAGAACGGGGGGCCTACAATGAGCAGTTCTTC
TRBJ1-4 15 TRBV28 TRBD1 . CASSLFRTGGEKLFF TGTGCCAGCAGTTTATTCCGGACAGGGGGTGAAAAACTGTTTTTT
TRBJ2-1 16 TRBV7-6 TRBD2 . CASSLDPSGGANEQFF TGTGCCAGCAGCTTAGACCCCAGCGGGGGGGCCAATGAGCAGTTCTTC
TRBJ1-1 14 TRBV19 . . CASSIIEGVGEAFF TGTGCCAGTAGTATAATCGAAGGGGTTGGTGAAGCTTTCTTT
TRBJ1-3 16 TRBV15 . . CATSREAREPGNTIYF TGTGCCACCAGCAGAGAGGCCAGGGAACCTGGAAACACCATATATTTT
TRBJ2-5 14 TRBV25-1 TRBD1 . CASSPRQGQETQYF TGTGCCAGCAGCCCCAGACAGGGACAAGAGACCCAGTACTTC
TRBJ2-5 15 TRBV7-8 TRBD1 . CASSYTRGRAETQYF TGTGCCAGCAGCTATACCAGGGGGAGAGCGGAGACCCAGTACTTC
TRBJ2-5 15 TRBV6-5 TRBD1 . CASSLGQGLAETQYF TGTGCCAGCAGTTTGGGACAGGGTCTCGCCGAGACCCAGTACTTC
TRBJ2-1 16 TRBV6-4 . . CASSPIAQAPSNEQFF TGTGCCAGCAGTCCCATAGCGCAGGCACCCTCCAATGAGCAGTTCTTC
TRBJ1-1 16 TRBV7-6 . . CASSSQGGDVATEAFF TGTGCCAGCAGCTCCCAAGGGGGGGATGTAGCCACTGAAGCTTTCTTT
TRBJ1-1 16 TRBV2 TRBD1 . CASSEKTGRWDTEAFF TGTGCCAGCAGTGAAAAGACAGGGCGTTGGGACACTGAAGCTTTCTTT
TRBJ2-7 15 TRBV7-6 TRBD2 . CASSLDPGGAYEQYF TGTGCCAGCAGCTTAGATCCGGGGGGTGCCTACGAGCAGTACTTC
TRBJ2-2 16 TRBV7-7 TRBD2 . CASSPGTSGLYGELFF TGTGCCAGCAGCCCCGGGACTAGCGGACTTTACGGGGAGCTGTTTTTT
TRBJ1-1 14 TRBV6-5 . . CASSPDLDGVEAFF TGTGCCAGCAGCCCGGACTTGGACGGAGTAGAAGCTTTCTTT
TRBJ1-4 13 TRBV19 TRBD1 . CASSRDRGEKLFF TGTGCCAGTAGTAGGGACAGGGGTGAAAAACTGTTTTTT
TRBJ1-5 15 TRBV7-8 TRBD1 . CASSRAGGLIQPQHF TGTGCCAGCAGCCGGGCAGGGGGCCTCATCCAGCCCCAGCATTTT
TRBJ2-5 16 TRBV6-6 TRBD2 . CASSSSGTSIWETQYF TGTGCCAGCAGCTCCAGCGGGACTAGCATTTGGGAGACCCAGTACTTC
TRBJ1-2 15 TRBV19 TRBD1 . CASSIHGQGNYGYTF TGTGCCAGTAGTATACATGGACAGGGAAACTATGGCTACACCTTC
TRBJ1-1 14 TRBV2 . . CASRWTTAGTEAFF TGTGCCAGCAGGTGGACTACAGCAGGCACTGAAGCTTTCTTT
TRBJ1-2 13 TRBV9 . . CASQRGEGFGYTF TGTGCCAGCCAACGGGGAGAAGGATTTGGCTACACCTTC
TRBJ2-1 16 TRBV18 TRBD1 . CASSPTGGLTYNEQFF TGTGCCAGCTCACCCACAGGGGGACTTACCTACAATGAGCAGTTCTTC
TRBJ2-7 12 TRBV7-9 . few CSSSSEGYEQYF TGTTCCAGCAGTTCGGAGGGCTACGAGCAGTACTTC
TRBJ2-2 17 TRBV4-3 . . CASSRRLDSKVPGELFF TGCGCCAGCAGCCGACGCCTGGACAGTAAAGTCCCCGGGGAGCTGTTTTTT
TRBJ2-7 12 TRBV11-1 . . CASSSRVREQYF TGTGCCAGCAGCTCCAGGGTTCGCGAGCAGTACTTC
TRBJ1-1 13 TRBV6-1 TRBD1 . CASLPDGQGEAFF TGTGCCAGCCTTCCTGATGGACAGGGAGAAGCTTTCTTT
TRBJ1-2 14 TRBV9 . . CASSVVSGSRGYTF TGTGCCAGCAGCGTAGTGTCGGGGTCCCGAGGCTACACCTTC
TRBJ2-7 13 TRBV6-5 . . CASRTRVPYEQYF TGTGCCAGCAGAACCAGGGTCCCCTACGAGCAGTACTTC
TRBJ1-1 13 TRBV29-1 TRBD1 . CSVSRGRGTEAFF TGCAGCGTTAGCAGGGGGCGAGGCACTGAAGCTTTCTTT
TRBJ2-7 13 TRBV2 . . CASSEAVRVGQYF TGTGCCAGCAGTGAAGCCGTGCGGGTCGGGCAGTACTTC
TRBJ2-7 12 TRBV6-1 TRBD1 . CASGTGAYEQYF TGTGCCAGCGGGACAGGGGCCTACGAGCAGTACTTC
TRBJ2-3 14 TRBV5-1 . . CASRPRQNTDTQYF TGCGCCAGCAGGCCCCGACAGAACACAGATACGCAGTATTTT
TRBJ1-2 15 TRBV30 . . CAWRFRSGLGYGYTF TGTGCCTGGAGGTTTCGAAGTGGCCTAGGCTATGGCTACACCTTC
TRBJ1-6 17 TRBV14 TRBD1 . CASSQGSGGGLGSPLHF TGTGCCAGCAGCCAAGGATCAGGGGGCGGCTTGGGTTCACCCCTCCACTTT
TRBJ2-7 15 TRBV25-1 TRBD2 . CASSPGLAASYEQYF TGTGCCAGCTCACCGGGACTAGCGGCCTCCTACGAGCAGTACTTC